The 29 T cell receptor beta chains presented below share a single source sample, sequenced in a study of blood T cell repertoires in COVID-19. The assay was immunoSEQ multiplex PCR, and TCRdb's table has in-frame clones only and misses some. This sample has over 35,000 clones; about nine tenths occur once, and the top ten carry about 8.6%. Sample: peripheral blood. These receptors all stem from a man in his sixties with active COVID-19.

The chain is built from TRBV3-1 (or the pseudogene TRBV3-2) and TRBJ1-2; D is unresolved. This CDR3 is built from 12 residues. Trimming cost V 1 base and J 8 bases, with 8 bases left between them. Germline CDR1 reads LGHDT; CDR2 reads YNNKEL (reference sequence). DNA for the CDR3: TGTGCCAGCAGCCAAGGTTTGGGCGGCTACACCTTC. Its translation: CASSQGLGGYTF.

The rearrangement joins TRBV5-1 to TRBJ1-1; TRBD1 agrees at 7 bases. V was pared by 5 bases and J by 3 bases, with 10 bases of the junction left unmatched. Per the germline V gene, CDR1 is SGHRS and CDR2 is YFSETQ. CDR3 size: 15 residues. The CDR3, as DNA: TGCGCCAGCAGATCCAGGACAGGCCGTTACACTGAAGCTTTCTTT. Translation: CASRSRTGRYTEAFF.

Details on this clone: One junction end does not reproduce the germline sequence, and a read error may be involved. The V call is TRBV13, the J call TRBJ2-7, with TRBD1 matching 12 bases. Per the germline V gene, CDR1 is PRHDT and CDR2 is FYEKMQ (reference sequence). This CDR3 has 14 amino acids. Here the CDR3 DNA reads TGTGCCAGCAGCTTAGGCCTATCGGGACAGGGGGCAGATTTC. It encodes CASSLGLSGQGADF.

V is TRBV6-5 and J is TRBJ2-7, with D maybe TRBD2 (6 bases). Germline loops: CDR1 MNHEY, CDR2 SVGAGI. V dropped 0 bases and J dropped 4 bases, with 10 bases sitting between them. The CDR3 covers 14 residues. DNA for the CDR3: TGTGCCAGCAGTTACTCAGGGAGGAAATACGAGCAGTACTTC. This encodes CASSYSGRKYEQYF.

The chain joins TRBV6-1 to TRBJ1-2; D is possibly TRBD1 (5 bases). V dropped 1 base and J dropped 7 bases, with 10 bases sitting between them. The CDR3 is 13 residues long. Germline CDR1 MNHNS, CDR2 SASEGT. The CDR3 protein is CASSEVWGSGYTF. In DNA form, the CDR3 reads TGTGCCAGCAGTGAAGTGTGGGGCTCTGGCTACACCTTC.

The chain links TRBV6-5 to TRBJ2-7; 8 bases align to TRBD1. This CDR3 has 15 amino acids. Germline V gives CDR1 MNHEY, CDR2 SVGAGI. The ends lost 2 bases at V and 4 bases at J; junction bases unmatched: 7. CDR3 bases: TGTGCCAGCAGTTACCTAGACAGGGGCATTTACGAGCAGTACTTC. Translating it yields CASSYLDRGIYEQYF.

The chain couples TRBV10-3 to TRBJ2-7, with 8 bases lining up with TRBD1. The CDR3 has 13 residues. Losses at the gene ends were 4 bases for V and 3 bases for J; bases not matched to a gene: 2. Germline CDR1 is ENHRY and CDR2 is SYGVKD. The CDR3: CAISAGQGYEQYF. The DNA of the CDR3 is TGTGCCATCAGTGCCGGACAGGGCTACGAGCAGTACTTC.

The V gene is TRBV5-1, the J gene TRBJ1-1, with TRBD1 identical over 7 bases. Germline V gene sequence: CDR1 SGHRS, CDR2 YFSETQ. V lost 0 bases to trimming and J lost 1 base; unmatched junction nucleotides: 0. The CDR3 contains 14 residues. The CDR3 DNA sequence: TGCGCCAGCAGCTTGGGGGACAGGAACACTGAAGCTTTCTTT. It codes for CASSLGDRNTEAFF. Based on the CDR3 plus reference TRBV5-1 and TRBJ1-1, the full variable domain is KAGVTQTPRYLIKTRGQQVTLSCSPISGHRSVSWYQQTPGQGLQFLFEYFSETQRNKGNFPGRFSGRQFSNSRSEMNVSTLELGDSALYLCASSLGDRNTEAFFGQGTRLTVV.

By sample fraction, this clone is medium-sized. J is TRBJ1-1 and V is TRBV2; 9 bases align to TRBD1. Germline V gene lookup returns CDR1 SNHLY and CDR2 FYNNEI. There are 13 residues in the CDR3. J was trimmed by 5 bases and V by 6 bases; bases with no gene match: 4. CDR3 residues: CASSPGQGTEAFF. The CDR3 DNA reads TGTGCCAGCAGCCCGGGACAGGGAACTGAAGCTTTCTTT.

The gene calls are TRBV11-3 and TRBJ2-5; 12 nucleotides match TRBD2. Germline V gene sequence: CDR1 SGHNT, CDR2 YENEEA. Trimming cost V 4 bases and J 4 bases; bases outside gene matches: 7. This CDR3 has 16 amino acids. CDR3 sequence (DNA): TGTGCCAGCAGCTCCGCACTAGCGGGAGGAGGAGAGACCCAGTACTTC. It encodes CASSSALAGGGETQYF.

The chain carries TRBV29-1 and TRBJ2-1; the match to TRBD2 covers 11 bases. The CDR3 extends over 12 amino acids. From germline, CDR1 is SQVTM and CDR2 ANQGSEA. Unmatched junction bases numbered 8, after V lost 7 bases and J lost 12 bases. The CDR3 spells CSAGLADGRQFF. The CDR3, as DNA: TGCAGCGCGGGACTAGCGGATGGGCGGCAGTTCTTC.

This clone appeared a single time. This sequence joins TRBV7-2 and TRBJ2-7; D might be TRBD2 (6 bases). CDR1 SGHTA and CDR2 FQGNSA come from the germline V gene. Trimming shortened V by 8 bases and J by 4 bases, and 12 bases separated the two germline ends. The CDR3 sequence is 12 residues long. CDR3 sequence: CASAPGSYEQYF. In nucleotides, the CDR3 is TGTGCCAGCGCTCCCGGGAGTTACGAGCAGTACTTC.

The genes are TRBV11-3 and TRBJ2-5; TRBD2 aligns across 14 bases. The trim removed 4 bases at V and 5 bases at J, leaving 3 bases unmatched. The germline V gene encodes CDR1 SGHNT and CDR2 YENEEA. The CDR3 runs to 15 residues. In DNA, the CDR3 is TGTGCCAGCAGCTCGGGACTAGCGGGAGAGGAGACCCAGTACTTC. This codes for CASSSGLAGEETQYF. Supplemented by reference TRBV11-3 and TRBJ2-5, the full variable domain reads EAGVVQSPRYKIIEKKQPVAFWCNPISGHNTLYWYLQNLGQGPELLIRYENEEAVDDSQLPKDRFSAERLKGVDSTLKIQPAELGDSAVYLCASSSGLAGEETQYFGPGTRLLVL.

The chain employs TRBV19 and TRBJ1-5; TRBD1 matches 8 bases. V lost 4 bases and J lost 4; bases outside the gene matches: 9. Germline CDR1 is LNHDA and CDR2 is SQIVND (reference sequence). This CDR3 comprises 16 residues. The CDR3 reads CASSTPRTGGNQPQHF. The CDR3, as DNA: TGTGCCAGTAGTACTCCGAGAACAGGGGGTAATCAGCCCCAGCATTTT.

The chain combines TRBV6-1 with TRBJ2-7; D remains ambiguous. V gave up 2 bases and J gave up 3 bases, with 11 bases separating them. Germline V gene sequence: CDR1 MNHNS, CDR2 SASEGT. This CDR3 is 14 amino acids long. This chain's CDR3 is CASSELSSYYEQYF. The CDR3 DNA sequence: TGTGCCAGCAGTGAACTGTCTTCCTACTACGAGCAGTACTTC.

This chain joins TRBV7-9 and TRBJ1-4, with TRBD1 identical over 9 bases. The CDR3 runs to 14 residues. V lost 6 bases to trimming and J lost 2 bases; unmatched junction nucleotides: 1. Per the germline V gene, CDR1 is SEHNR and CDR2 is FQNEAQ (reference sequence). CDR3 amino acids: CASRGTGTNEKLFF. The CDR3 DNA sequence: TGTGCCAGCAGAGGGACAGGGACTAATGAAAAACTGTTTTTT.

The chain recombines TRBV6-2 or TRBV6-3 with TRBJ1-5, with a weak D call TRBD1 (5 bases). The CDR3 is 14 residues long. Trimming stripped 5 bases from V and 3 bases from J, with 11 bases between. Germline V CDR1 and CDR2: MNHEY, SVGEGT. The CDR3 DNA reads as TGTGCCAGCAGTCTTGACAGCCCCAATCAGCCCCAGCATTTT. It specifies CASSLDSPNQPQHF.

The chain uses TRBV5-1 and TRBJ2-2; 11 bases are shared with TRBD2. Germline V lookup: CDR1 SGHRS, CDR2 YFSETQ. J was trimmed by 2 bases and V by 4 bases; bases with no gene match: 13. The CDR3 loop spans 19 amino acids. The CDR3 here is CASSLWPGTSGSNTGELFF. CDR3 nucleotide sequence: TGCGCCAGCAGCCTTTGGCCAGGAACTAGCGGGAGTAACACCGGGGAGCTGTTTTTT.

This clone was detected only a few times. This chain uses TRBV28 with TRBJ2-7, with 8 bases matching TRBD2. From germline, CDR1 is MDHEN and CDR2 SYDVKM. Trimming removed 8 bases from V and 5 bases from J; junction bases left unmatched: 8. This CDR3 comprises 13 residues. The CDR3 sequence: CASRGTSLNEQYF. DNA for the CDR3: TGTGCCAGCCGTGGGACTAGTTTGAACGAGCAGTACTTC.

The J gene is TRBJ1-2, the V gene TRBV5-1; D may be TRBD1 (5 bases). Germline values: CDR1 SGHRS, CDR2 YFSETQ. The CDR3 runs 13 residues. Trimming removed 5 bases from V and 0 bases from J, with 8 bases in between. In DNA, the CDR3 is TGCGCCAGCAGGACAGATACTAACTATGGCTACACCTTC. The encoded protein is CASRTDTNYGYTF.

The rearrangement uses TRBV12-5 and TRBJ2-7; TRBD2 might be the D (5 bases). The V end lost 7 bases, the J end lost 0 bases, and 10 bases lay between the germline ends. Germline V CDR1 and CDR2: LGHNT, FRNRAP. The CDR3 spans 13 residues. The CDR3 protein is CASEGGSSYEQYF. In nucleotides, the CDR3 is TGTGCTAGTGAAGGTGGGAGCTCCTACGAGCAGTACTTC.

The chain joins TRBV7-9 to TRBJ2-5, with TRBD2 matching 9 bases. With V trimmed by 1 base and J by 0 bases, 3 bases remained unmatched. CDR1 and CDR2 (germline): SEHNR, FQNEAQ (reference sequence). CDR3 size: 16 residues. CDR3 sequence (DNA): TGTGCCAGCAGCTTAGGGGTAGCGGGAGACCAAGAGACCCAGTACTTC. It translates to CASSLGVAGDQETQYF.

The J gene is TRBJ2-5, the V gene TRBV19, with 7 nucleotides matching TRBD1. Germline trimming cut 3 bases from V and 2 bases from J; bases unmatched to any gene: 3. This CDR3 contains 14 residues. Germline V gene data show CDR1 as LNHDA and CDR2 as SQIVND (reference sequence). The CDR3 here is CASSIDRAQETQYF. The CDR3 region has the DNA TGTGCCAGTAGTATCGACAGGGCACAAGAGACCCAGTACTTC.

The chain joins TRBV9 to TRBJ2-1; 7 nucleotides agree with TRBD2. CDR3 length: 16 amino acids. Germline CDR1 is SGDLS and CDR2 is YYNGEE. V lost 6 bases to trimming and J lost 6 bases; unmatched junction nucleotides: 15. In DNA form, the CDR3 reads TGTGCCAGCACCGACCCTCTGGGGGGAGGGGTCAATGAGCAGTTCTTC. This encodes CASTDPLGGGVNEQFF.

The chain is built from TRBV4-2 and TRBJ1-3; a weak D match, TRBD1 (6 bases). The CDR3 spans 15 residues. The germline V gene has CDR1 LGHNA and CDR2 YNFKEQ. Trimming shortened V by 0 bases and J by 4 bases, and 10 bases separated the two germline ends. CDR3 loop: CASSQDPGDGNTIYF. CDR3 nucleotide sequence: TGTGCCAGCAGCCAAGATCCAGGGGACGGAAACACCATATATTTT.

The V and J genes are TRBV29-1 and TRBJ2-2, with D maybe TRBD2 (5 bases). V lost 2 bases and J lost 7, with 11 bases in between. Germline loops: CDR1 SQVTM, CDR2 ANQGSEA. This CDR3 region has 13 residues. In DNA form, the CDR3 reads TGCAGCGTTGAATCCCCCGGGATCGGGGAGCTGTTTTTT. Residues: CSVESPGIGELFF.

This clone was seen once. The chain couples TRBV2 to TRBJ2-3; TRBD2 aligns across 11 bases. CDR1 and CDR2 (germline): SNHLY, FYNNEI. V lost 4 bases, J lost 3 bases, and 3 bases stayed unmatched. This CDR3 has 15 residues. The chain's CDR3 is CASSGLAGGTDTQYF. DNA of the CDR3: TGTGCCAGCAGTGGGCTAGCGGGAGGAACAGATACGCAGTATTTT.

The rearrangement uses TRBV9 and TRBJ2-3, with TRBD2 matching 7 bases. The V segment lost 2 bases and the J segment 0 bases; nucleotides outside the gene matches: 6. This CDR3 has 16 residues. Germline V CDR1 and CDR2: SGDLS, YYNGEE. The CDR3 is CASSVGRGYSTDTQYF. The CDR3 DNA follows: TGTGCCAGCAGCGTTGGGCGGGGGTATAGCACAGATACGCAGTATTTT.

The gene calls are TRBV7-6 and TRBJ2-1; 9 bases are a match to TRBD2. The germline CDR1 and CDR2 sequences are SGHVS and FNYEAQ. V shed 2 bases, J shed 7 bases, and the junction held 9 bases outside the gene matches. The CDR3 has 16 residues. The DNA for the CDR3 is TGTGCCAGCAGCTTATCGGCCTCTAGCGGGATTAATGAGCAGTTCTTC. Translated, it gives CASSLSASSGINEQFF.